This is a list of T cell receptor beta chains from one sample in a study of shared clonotypes between healthy human individuals. Profiling relied on immunoSEQ multiplex PCR, and the TCRdb table lists in-frame clones only, not all of them. The sample gives about 1,500,000 clones, around 97% of which show up once; about 1.2% is in the top ten. Sequencing was carried out using naive CD4+ T cells sorted from blood. These receptor sequences come from a young man in good health. Both conserved end residues are part of each CDR3. D genes are given only for firm matches.

CDR3aa	CDR3nt	d_gene	v_gene	j_gene
CAIGGGVAVETQYF	TGTGCCATAGGAGGAGGGGTAGCCGTAGAGACCCAGTACTTC	.	TRBV10-3	TRBJ2-5
CSGGPQETQYF	TGCAGCGGTGGACCACAAGAGACCCAGTACTTC	.	TRBV29-1	TRBJ2-5
CASSLELSSGNTIYF	TGCGCCAGCAGCTTGGAGCTGAGCTCTGGAAACACCATATATTTT	.	TRBV5-1	TRBJ1-3
CASKSYEQYF	TGTGCCAGCAAATCCTACGAGCAGTACTTC	.	TRBV2	TRBJ2-7
CASTLAGSSYNEQFF	TGTGCCAGCACGCTAGCGGGAAGCTCCTACAATGAGCAGTTCTTC	TRBD2	TRBV9	TRBJ2-1
CASSPGPNDYSNQPQHF	TGCGCCAGCAGCCCAGGACCGAATGATTATAGCAATCAGCCCCAGCATTTT	.	TRBV5-1	TRBJ1-5
CASSPSFNQPQHF	TGTGCCAGCTCACCGTCATTCAATCAGCCCCAGCATTTT	.	TRBV18	TRBJ1-5
CASSQGSSLAGHQRKQFF	TGCGCCAGCAGCCAGGGGAGTAGTTTAGCGGGGCACCAGCGAAAGCAGTTCTTC	TRBD2	TRBV5-1	TRBJ2-1
CAWTSGRRRTGELFF	TGTGCCTGGACTAGCGGGAGAAGGAGGACCGGGGAGCTGTTTTTT	TRBD2	TRBV30	TRBJ2-2
CASSLVGTANEKLFF	TGTGCCAGCAGCTTGGTCGGAACGGCTAATGAAAAACTGTTTTTT	.	TRBV5-4	TRBJ1-4
CASSYPIGLALNEQFF	TGTGCCAGCAGTTACCCAATCGGACTAGCCCTCAATGAGCAGTTCTTC	TRBD2	TRBV6-6	TRBJ2-1
CASSLAGGRGNTGELFF	TGTGCCAGCAGCTTGGCCGGCGGGAGGGGGAACACCGGGGAGCTGTTTTTT	TRBD2	TRBV5-4	TRBJ2-2
CASSLVAGGLTDTQYF	TGTGCCAGCAGCTTAGTGGCGGGAGGTCTCACAGATACGCAGTATTTT	TRBD2	TRBV11-2	TRBJ2-3